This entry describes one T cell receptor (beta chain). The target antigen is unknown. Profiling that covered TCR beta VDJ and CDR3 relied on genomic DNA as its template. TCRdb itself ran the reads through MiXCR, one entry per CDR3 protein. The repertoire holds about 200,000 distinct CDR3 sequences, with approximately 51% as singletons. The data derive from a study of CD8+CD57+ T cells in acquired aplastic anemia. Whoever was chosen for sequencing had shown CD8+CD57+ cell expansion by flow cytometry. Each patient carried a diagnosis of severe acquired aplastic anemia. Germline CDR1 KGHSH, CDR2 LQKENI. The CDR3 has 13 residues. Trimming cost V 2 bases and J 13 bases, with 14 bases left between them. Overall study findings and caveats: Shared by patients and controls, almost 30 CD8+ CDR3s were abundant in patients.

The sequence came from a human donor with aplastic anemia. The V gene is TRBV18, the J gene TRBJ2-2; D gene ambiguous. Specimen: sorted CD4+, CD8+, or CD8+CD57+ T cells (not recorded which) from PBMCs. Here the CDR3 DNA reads TGTGCCAGCTCACCAGAAGCCAACCATATGCTGTTTTTT. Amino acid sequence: CASSPEANHMLFF.